One sample yielded the 24 T cell receptor beta chains listed below, sequenced in a study of T cell repertoires in cytomegalovirus infection. These receptors have no known antigen. TCRdb reprocessed the reads with MiXCR, giving one entry per CDR3 protein. The sample consists of about 270,000 distinct CDR3 sequences, roughly a fifth of them appearing once. This specimen consisted of cultured PBMCs, obtained from culture after CMV antigen stimulation. These receptor sequences come from a human donor in good health (CMV status not recorded). Some clones in this sample may be carry-over from other donors' samples.

The CDR3: CASSPLTSGRTDTQYF. CDR3 nucleotides: TGTGCCAGCAGTCCCTTGACTAGCGGGAGAACAGATACGCAGTATTTT. The V and J genes are TRBV6-6 and TRBJ2-3; 12 bases map to TRBD2. Germline loops: CDR1 MNHNY, CDR2 SVGAGI (reference sequence). The CDR3 runs to 16 residues. Trimming at V came to 5 bases and at J to 3 bases, leaving 6 bases not matched to a gene.

This clonotype showed up just a few times. The CDR3 sequence is CASSHQPQGGIDYTF. In DNA form, the CDR3 reads TGCGCCAGCAGCCACCAACCACAGGGGGGCATCGACTACACCTTC. The chain has TRBV4-1 and TRBJ1-2, with 8 bases lining up with TRBD1. Germline loops: CDR1 MGHRA, CDR2 YSYEKL. This CDR3 comprises 15 residues. The ends lost 3 bases at V and 10 bases at J; junction bases unmatched: 13.

This clonotype showed up just a few times. V gene TRBV11-3 combines with J gene TRBJ1-1; TRBD1 is a possible D gene (6 bases). V shed 6 bases and J shed 5 bases, with 28 bases lying between them. Per germline, CDR1 SGHNT and CDR2 YENEEA. The CDR3 is 18 residues long. The CDR3 DNA reads TGTGCCAGCAGTACCCCAAGGGGGGGGCAGGCGGGGCGGACTGAAGCTTTCTTT. This gives the protein CASSTPRGGQAGRTEAFF.

This chain joins TRBV15 and TRBJ2-5; 8 nucleotides align to TRBD2. Trimming at V came to 8 bases and at J to 2 bases, leaving 7 bases not matched to a gene. The CDR3 runs 14 residues. CDR1 is LNHNV, CDR2 YYDKDF, per germline (reference sequence). CDR3 sequence reads: CATASSGGQETQYF. CDR3 DNA: TGTGCCACCGCCAGCTCGGGAGGGCAAGAGACCCAGTACTTC.

This clonotype came up many times. V and J are TRBV7-8 and TRBJ2-2, with 15 bases identical to TRBD2. The ends lost 5 bases at V and 4 bases at J; junction bases unmatched: 2. CDR1 is SGHVS and CDR2 is FQNEAQ in the germline V gene. The CDR3 has 16 residues. Here the CDR3 reads CASSEGLAGGTGELFF. In nucleotides, the CDR3 is TGTGCCAGCAGCGAGGGACTAGCGGGAGGCACCGGGGAGCTGTTTTTT. The full variable domain, with the rest looked up from reference TRBV7-8 and TRBJ2-2, is GAGVSQSPRYKVAKRGQDVALRCDPISGHVSLFWYQQALGQGPEFLTYFQNEAQLDKSGLPSDRFFAERPEGSVSTLKIQRTQQEDSAVYLCASSEGLAGGTGELFFGEGSRLTVL.

This clonotype was seen ten or more times. This CDR3 reads CASSSAVSGELFF. The CDR3 bases are TGTGCCAGCAGCTCTGCCGTATCCGGGGAGCTGTTTTTT. This chain joins TRBV7-2 and TRBJ2-2; D call uncertain. The germline V gene encodes CDR1 SGHTA and CDR2 FQGNSA. CDR3 length: 13 amino acids. Trimming removed 4 bases from V and 6 bases from J, with 9 bases in between.

The V call is TRBV19, the J call TRBJ2-5; 8 bases fit TRBD1. CDR3 length: 15 residues. Losses at the gene ends were 1 base for V and 5 bases for J; bases not matched to a gene: 6. CDR1 is LNHDA and CDR2 is SQIVND in the germline V gene (reference sequence). This CDR3 is CASSIGAGGLETQYF. CDR3 DNA sequence: TGTGCCAGTAGTATAGGGGCAGGGGGCCTCGAGACCCAGTACTTC.

This clonotype occurred a few times. The genes are TRBV28 and TRBJ1-1; TRBD1 is a possible D gene (6 bases). V was cut by 6 bases and J by 5 bases, with 19 bases left in between. The CDR3 runs to 15 residues. Germline CDR1 is MDHEN and CDR2 is SYDVKM. For the CDR3, the DNA is TGTGCCAGCAGCCCGAGGACAGTAGGAAGGACTGAAGCTTTCTTT. This translates into CASSPRTVGRTEAFF.

This clonotype showed up just a few times. The rearrangement links TRBV19 to TRBJ2-3, with D possibly matching TRBD1 (6 bases). This CDR3 is 14 amino acids long. Germline values: CDR1 LNHDA, CDR2 SQIVND (reference sequence). V lost 3 bases, J lost 4 bases, and 11 bases lay in between. The CDR3: CASSMGRQADTQYF. In DNA, the CDR3 is TGTGCCAGTAGTATGGGGCGACAGGCAGATACGCAGTATTTT.

This clonotype was seen ten or more times. The CDR3 DNA reads TGTGCCAGCAGCTTATCTCCGGCAGGTGGGGTGGCGCAGTATTTT. As protein: CASSLSPAGGVAQYF. The V and J genes are TRBV7-2 and TRBJ2-3; D is undetermined. V was shortened by 2 bases and J by 10 bases, with 19 bases between the two germline ends. The CDR3 totals 15 residues. From germline, CDR1 is SGHTA and CDR2 FQGNSA.

This clonotype showed up just a few times. The rearrangement joins TRBV5-6 to TRBJ2-1; TRBD2 agrees at 16 bases. The CDR3 consists of 21 residues. CDR1 is SGHDT, CDR2 YYEEEE, per germline. V lost 4 bases to trimming and J lost 4 bases; unmatched junction nucleotides: 17. The CDR3 is CASSAGLAGGPLERRYNEQFF. DNA of the CDR3: TGTGCCAGCAGCGCGGGACTAGCGGGAGGGCCTCTCGAGCGTCGGTACAATGAGCAGTTCTTC.

This chain links TRBV19 with TRBJ2-2, with 7 bases identical to TRBD1. V trimming: 7 bases; J trimming: 6 bases; junction bases outside the gene matches: 5. CDR3 length: 13 amino acids. The V gene's germline CDR1 is LNHDA and CDR2 SQIVND (reference sequence). The CDR3 coding sequence is TGTGCCAGTACCAAGACAGGGCCCGGGGAGCTGTTTTTT. Translating gives CASTKTGPGELFF. Full variable domain (missing parts from reference TRBV19 and TRBJ2-2): DGGITQSPKYLFRKEGQNVTLSCEQNLNHDAMYWYRQDPGQGLRLIYYSQIVNDFQKGDIAEGYSVSREKKESFPLTVTSAQKNPTAFYLCASTKTGPGELFFGEGSRLTVL.

The chain couples TRBV27 to TRBJ2-3; weak D call: TRBD2 (7 bases). The CDR3 has 15 amino acids. Germline V gene lookup returns CDR1 MNHEY and CDR2 SMNVEV (reference sequence). Trimming pared 5 bases from V and 4 bases from J, leaving 16 bases between. The CDR3 sequence: CASSLLRRGPDTQYF. The DNA of the CDR3 is TGTGCCAGCAGTCTCCTGCGGCGGGGGCCAGATACGCAGTATTTT.

This rearrangement joins TRBV18 to TRBJ1-1, with D perhaps TRBD1 (6 bases). V lost 3 bases to trimming and J lost 0 bases, with 11 bases between them. This CDR3 spans 15 amino acids. The germline gives CDR1 KGHSH, CDR2 LQKENI. CDR3 amino acids: CASSPMDSMNTEAFF. CDR3 nucleotide sequence: TGTGCCAGCTCACCCATGGACAGTATGAACACTGAAGCTTTCTTT.

This clonotype was found a few times. The chain couples TRBV27 to TRBJ2-2; D is ambiguous. Germline CDR1 MNHEY, CDR2 SMNVEV (reference sequence). Trimming took 11 bases from V and 6 from J, leaving 19 bases between them. This CDR3 comprises 14 residues. The CDR3 DNA is TGTGCCGCCTCAGGCCTGTCGGGCGCCGGGGAGCTGTTTTTT. This translates into CAASGLSGAGELFF.

The chain carries TRBV7-3 and TRBJ1-1; unclear D gene. The CDR3 sequence is 13 residues long. V was clipped by 2 bases and J by 3 bases, with 7 bases between them. Germline assignment: CDR1 SGHTA and CDR2 FQGTGA. The CDR3 loop is CASSLGSYTEAFF. Written as DNA, the CDR3 is TGTGCCAGCAGCTTAGGGTCGTACACTGAAGCTTTCTTT.

This clonotype was observed a handful of times. This sequence joins TRBV27 and TRBJ2-1; D remains ambiguous. The CDR3 totals 14 residues. Germline values: CDR1 MNHEY, CDR2 SMNVEV (reference sequence). V was shortened by 8 bases and J by 0 bases, with 11 bases between the two germline ends. CDR3 residues: CASARLSSYNEQFF. The CDR3 coding sequence is TGTGCCAGCGCCAGACTCAGCTCCTACAATGAGCAGTTCTTC.

This clonotype appeared many times. The rearrangement links TRBV7-2 to TRBJ2-1; 10 nucleotides agree with TRBD2. Losses at the gene ends were 5 bases for V and 7 bases for J; bases not matched to a gene: 14. Germline loops: CDR1 SGHTA, CDR2 FQGNSA. CDR3 length: 17 residues. CDR3 residues: CASSPTPTSGIRNEQFF. The CDR3 region has the DNA TGTGCCAGCAGCCCAACTCCCACTAGCGGGATTAGGAATGAGCAGTTCTTC. The whole variable domain, filled in from reference TRBV7-2 and TRBJ2-1, reads GAGVSQSPSNKVTEKGKDVELRCDPISGHTALYWYRQSLGQGLEFLIYFQGNSAPDKSGLPSDRFSAERTGGSVSTLTIQRTQQEDSAVYLCASSPTPTSGIRNEQFFGPGTRLTVL.

About this clonotype: It may be a read error: a sequence one base away is much more abundant. In DNA, the CDR3 is TGTGACAGCTGTCCTAGCGGGAGCGGGGCAGATACGCAGTATTTT. It yields the protein CDSCPSGSGADTQYF. The rearrangement links TRBV6-1 to TRBJ2-3; TRBD2 agrees at 10 bases. Per the germline V gene, CDR1 is MNHNS and CDR2 is SASEGT. This CDR3 contains 15 residues.

This clonotype was detected ten times or more. The chain employs TRBV7-2 and TRBJ2-1, with unresolved D. CDR1 and CDR2 (germline): SGHTA, FQGNSA. V lost 0 bases and J 3 bases, leaving 9 bases between the germline ends. This CDR3 spans 15 amino acids. The CDR3 nucleotides read TGTGCCAGCAGCTTAGCCGCCACCAACTACAATGAGCAGTTCTTC. Its translation is CASSLAATNYNEQFF.

This clonotype was recorded many times. The chain combines TRBV4-1 with TRBJ2-3; the D gene is possibly TRBD2 (6 bases). V lost 3 bases and J 1 base, leaving 11 bases between the germline ends. The CDR3 is made up of 15 amino acids. Germline CDR1 is MGHRA and CDR2 is YSYEKL. CDR3 sequence reads: CASSQYSGGTDTQYF. The CDR3 bases are TGCGCCAGCAGCCAGTATAGCGGAGGCACAGATACGCAGTATTTT.

This clonotype was observed at least ten times. The V and J genes are TRBV12-3 or TRBV12-4 and TRBJ2-1, with D possibly matching TRBD2 (7 bases). CDR3 length equals 13 residues. The V gene lost 5 bases and the J gene lost 9 bases, with 14 bases spanning the gap. The CDR3 loop is CASSLLGGGEQFF. CDR3 sequence (DNA): TGTGCCAGCAGTCTACTAGGGGGGGGTGAGCAGTTCTTC.

This clonotype was seen only a few times. This sequence joins TRBV27 and TRBJ1-1; TRBD1 aligns across 8 bases. CDR1 and CDR2 from the germline V gene are MNHEY and SMNVEV (reference sequence). V dropped 3 bases and J dropped 8; count of bases not matched to a gene: 8. This CDR3 has 14 residues. The CDR3 spells CASSFTDRVREAFF. CDR3 sequence (DNA): TGTGCCAGCAGTTTTACGGACAGGGTTAGAGAAGCTTTCTTT.

In the case of this clonotype: One end of the junction fails to match germline, which may point to a read error. The CDR3 protein is CASSRRQSYTEVFF. The CDR3 bases are TGTGCCAGCAGCCGGCGACAGAGTTACACTGAAGTTTTCTTT. This chain joins TRBV12-3 or TRBV12-4 and TRBJ1-1, with TRBD1 as a possible D gene (5 bases). This CDR3 is 14 amino acids long.